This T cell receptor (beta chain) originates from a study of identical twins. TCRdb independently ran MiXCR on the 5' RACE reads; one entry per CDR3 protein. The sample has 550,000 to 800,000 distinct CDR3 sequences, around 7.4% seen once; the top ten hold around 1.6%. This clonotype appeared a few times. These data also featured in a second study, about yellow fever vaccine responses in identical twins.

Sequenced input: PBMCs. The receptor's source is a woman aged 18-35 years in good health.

The CDR3 here is CSAPGTGNQPQHF. CDR3 sequence (DNA): TGCAGTGCGCCCGGGACCGGGAATCAGCCCCAGCATTTT. The chain has TRBV20-1 and TRBJ1-5; maybe TRBD1 (5 bases). In germline, CDR1 is DFQATT, CDR2 SNEGSKA (reference sequence). The V and J ends lost 6 bases and 4 bases respectively, with 13 bases between them. This CDR3 is built from 13 residues.